The sequence of this TCR beta chain was determined in a study of cytomegalovirus exposure and HLA in healthy donors. Study conclusions and caveats: It is likely that the observed cluster of highly shared sequence variants was a sequencing artifact. A later analysis found that most CMV-associated TCR beta chains appeared HLA-restricted.

In regard to this clone: As yet, its antigen is unknown.

Per the germline V gene, CDR1 is MDHEN and CDR2 is SYDVKM. J was trimmed by 7 bases and V by 8 bases; bases with no gene match: 9. This CDR3 is built from 13 residues. PCR involved 60 Vbeta and 13 Jbeta primers. The protocol was immunoSEQ multiplex PCR, while the TCRdb copy is restricted to in-frame clones and leaves out a portion. This sample has about 140,000 clones; around 82% occur once, and the top ten carry 2% to 2.5%. The sample comprised PBMCs. The rearrangement uses TRBV28 and TRBJ2-5; the match to TRBD2 covers 8 bases. The source is a man aged 45-65 years in good health and CMV-seronegative. CDR3 loop: CASGSGSKRTQYF. CDR3 DNA: TGTGCCAGCGGAAGCGGGAGCAAGCGGACCCAGTACTTC.